This T cell receptor beta chain stems from a study of cytomegalovirus exposure and HLA in healthy donors listed by TCRdb under 2017. Concerning the study at large: According to an earlier analysis of a few hundred of the donors, about 179 million T cells yielded over 100 million unique TCR beta sequences and 276 Gb of sequence data. An earlier analysis of a few hundred of the donors applied high-throughput TCR beta sequencing to assess whether each TCR beta V gene segment acted as functional or pseudogenic. The study aimed to test whether cataloging public T cell receptors could reveal signatures of past pathogen exposure. HLA typing included class I and class II loci at four-digit resolution. Besides the first cohort of approximately 710 subjects, a separate validation cohort made up of about 120 different subjects was used. Because of strong linkage in the cohort, four to six DR-DQ haplotypes were treated as single units for association and clustering. An early release that covered fewer than 800 HLA-typed donors contained approximately 320 gigabases of sequencing data and tens of millions of unique TCR sequences. The later analysis used no new phenotypic data to find candidate immune exposures, relying instead on TCR beta sequences and their occurrence across donors. On average, around 240,000 unique TCR beta nucleotide sequences were sequenced per donor among more than 350 genotyped donors of the cohort, with about 17% of those sequences being non-productive. The number of typed donors differed by locus: about 620-640 for A, B, C, DRB1 and DQB1; approximately 540 for DQA1; 606 for DPA1; and 400 to 480 for DPB1. The study profiled the T cell repertoires of hundreds of subjects by immunosequencing and related them to cytomegalovirus serostatus. A later genetic analysis used genome-wide SNP genotypes for about 60% of the roughly 700 donors, treating that subset as a discovery cohort. Donor age, sex, ethnicity and CMV serostatus were collected together with the repertoire data. A later analysis re-examined previously published TCR beta repertoires from just over 650 donors and added high-resolution HLA genotyping to investigate patterns of TCR occurrence. To predict cytomegalovirus infection status, the study combined high-throughput TCR immunosequencing, statistical association of individual TCRs with disease status, and machine learning. Of the 398 genotyped donors, 75% to 85% were placed in the genetic ancestry cluster associated with self-reported Caucasian donors. All discovery cohort repertoires had been generated using a single sequencing platform.

Germline trimming: 7 bases from V, 2 bases from J; junction bases outside gene matches: 4. The germline V gene supplies CDR1 MDHEN and CDR2 SYDVKM. The CDR3 has 14 amino acids, counting the end cysteine and phenylalanine. Kept here is only the CDR3 DNA, which spans 42 bases and is read in frame from base 1. Concerning this clone itself: Its antigen target is currently unknown. No base-level quality is on record; no much larger clone is a single base apart.

Overall results and qualifications from the work: Because some donors lacked HLA typing at each locus, the association tests relied only on the typed subset. Linkage disequilibrium might explain the correlated functional status among segregating V segments, but an unknown experimental factor could not be excluded. A further reported finding was that TCR beta sequences accurately predicted the HLA-A and HLA-B alleles for most subjects in the first cohort. Compared with the approximately 710-donor mean, donors in an Asian-associated ancestry cluster had fewer N-insertions in productive TCRs, according to a later genetic analysis. For the cohort, immune exposure information was limited to CMV serostatus. Some IMGT-functional V segments, including TRBV6-2 and TRBV6-3, could not be told apart with the 87-base-pair reads, so those segments were excluded. In the study, 150 to 200 TCR beta chains were listed as associated with cytomegalovirus. The cohort was sequenced for TCR beta chains only, and without alpha or paired-chain data the features that could be detected were limited. The earlier analysis of around 600 of the donors excluded fewer than 20 rarely observed V segments, including chromosome 9 orphons, because counts were too low. In vitro tests confirmed that a few of the cytomegalovirus-associated TCR beta chains recognize cytomegalovirus antigens. The presence/absence analyses assumed that sequencing depth was roughly uniform across donors, and that assumption may not be true. A later analysis associated about 16,000 TCR beta sequences with specific HLA alleles at a false discovery rate of 0.05. In a later analysis, HLA-associated TCR beta chains were found to be more clonally expanded and to have lower generation probabilities than equally common non-associated chains. A cluster of highly shared sequence variants was judged likely to be a technical artifact of the sequencing pipeline. According to a later analysis, parvovirus B19, influenza, CMV and Epstein-Barr virus appeared linked to several top co-occurrence clusters. The classifier was reported to diagnose cytomegalovirus status with high specificity and sensitivity in both the original and validation cohorts. In a later genetic analysis, a missense DCLRE1C variant was associated with V-gene and J-gene trimming of TCR beta chains, and the association was replicated in an independent cohort. Assigning TCR associations to individual alleles was difficult when HLA alleles, especially DR and DQ, strongly co-occurred. In a later analysis, most CMV-associated TCR beta chains were found to appear HLA-restricted, with HLA associations seemingly driven largely by CMV exposure. Across donors, most TCR sequences were observed very rarely, whereas some public TCRs were present in many individuals. According to a later analysis, TCR association rates differed among HLA loci, with DRB1 alleles showing the most associated TCRs and HLA-C alleles showing the fewest. In an earlier analysis of around 600 of the donors, most TCR beta V segments appeared in productive rearrangements about 87% or about 30% of the time, broadly matching IMGT annotations. It was suggested by the authors that the approach could potentially be generalized to other disease states and immunological phenotypes.

The cohort comprised approximately 700 healthy bone marrow donors. All cohort members were sampled while nominally healthy, although unrecorded immune exposures were likely present. The donor was CMV seronegative and belonged to the group of roughly 330 seronegative cohort members. Every donor gave a peripheral blood sample, and the peripheral blood mononuclear cells from that sample were used for TCR beta sequencing. Genomic DNA was extracted from the blood cell samples with the Qiagen DNeasy Blood Extraction Kit. The library relied on the immunoSEQ multiplex PCR assay. For the multiplex PCR, a mixture combining 60 forward primers for TCR Vbeta segments and 13 reverse primers for TCR Jbeta segments was used. The CDR3 region of rearranged TCR beta genes was amplified from genomic DNA with a multiplex PCR assay. Amplified TCR beta libraries were sequenced as 87-base-pair reads on the Illumina HiSeq System. The original pipeline was this. In a later analysis, some 80 million unique TCR beta chains were counted across the roughly 610 repertoires, and around 10 million of these chains were shared by at least two donors. To remove PCR and sequencing errors, raw reads were error-corrected and collapsed into unique sequences using a nearest-neighbor algorithm that merged closely related sequences. Alignment of CDR3 sequences to IMGT reference sequences was used to assign V, D and J gene segments. For a sequence to be retained, at least a six-nucleotide match to both a V gene segment and a J gene segment was required. A rearrangement was called productive if the CDR3 had no stop codons and remained in frame with V and J, and every other rearrangement was called non-productive. Following IMGT convention, CDR3 was defined as the stretch from the second conserved V-encoded cysteine up to the conserved J-encoded phenylalanine. Sequences without an unambiguous match to a single V gene segment were excluded from the earlier analysis of several hundred of the donors. An earlier analysis of about 590 of the donors classified V segments as functional when productive rearrangements were above 56.7% and as segregating when the standard deviation between donors was above 5%. A statistical classification framework was developed to diagnose cytomegalovirus status using the catalog of TCR beta chain sequences. V and J gene assignment, in a later analysis, came from comparing TCR nucleotide sequences with IMGT/GENE-DB human TR gene sequences. A later analysis assigned CDR3 sequences and most-parsimonious VDJ recombination scenarios with the TCRdist pipeline. In a later analysis, each TCR beta chain was defined by its CDR3 amino acid sequence together with its V-gene family, and reads without a unique V-gene family were excluded. In a later analysis, fewer than 650 highly shared, low-generation-probability nucleotide sequences were removed to address suspected cross-contamination and a sequencing artifact. A later analysis calculated a clonal expansion index for each public chain from normalized within-repertoire ranks of inferred template counts. A later analysis computed generation probabilities with a VDJ recombination model fitted to out-of-frame rearrangements, and checked the results against IGoR. In a later analysis, TCR-TCR, TCR-HLA and TCR-CMV co-occurrence was scored with hypergeometric tests, and a repertoire-size bias correction was applied to TCR pairs. False discovery rates were estimated in a later analysis by permuting HLA or CMV assignments 20 times. In a later analysis, co-occurring TCRs were grouped using DBSCAN, and TCRdist sequence similarity was added for clustering within HLA-allele-positive subsets. For co-occurrence clustering, repertoires with fewer than 30,000 or more than 120,000 public chains were excluded, along with a handful of repertoires with anomalous nucleotide sharing. The source is immuneACCESS, and TCRdb retained only in-frame sequences with V and J called. Part of the clones is not carried over; for the studies checked, unresolved V genes explain less than half of this, and the remainder is unexplained. D and trimming come from the DNA, and the V and J calls and clone size come from that table. The sample table records about 160,000 clones; approximately 80% of these occur just once. The ten largest clones take up approximately 2% of the sample.

The origin of this receptor is a man between 18 and 29 years old in good health and CMV-seronegative. What was sequenced was PBMCs. The chain employs TRBV28 and TRBJ2-7, and TRBD2 matches 11 of the central bases. The CDR3 protein: CASKLAGGPYEQYF. The nucleotide sequence reads as follows: TGTGCCAGCAAATTAGCGGGAGGGCCCTACGAGCAGTACTTC.